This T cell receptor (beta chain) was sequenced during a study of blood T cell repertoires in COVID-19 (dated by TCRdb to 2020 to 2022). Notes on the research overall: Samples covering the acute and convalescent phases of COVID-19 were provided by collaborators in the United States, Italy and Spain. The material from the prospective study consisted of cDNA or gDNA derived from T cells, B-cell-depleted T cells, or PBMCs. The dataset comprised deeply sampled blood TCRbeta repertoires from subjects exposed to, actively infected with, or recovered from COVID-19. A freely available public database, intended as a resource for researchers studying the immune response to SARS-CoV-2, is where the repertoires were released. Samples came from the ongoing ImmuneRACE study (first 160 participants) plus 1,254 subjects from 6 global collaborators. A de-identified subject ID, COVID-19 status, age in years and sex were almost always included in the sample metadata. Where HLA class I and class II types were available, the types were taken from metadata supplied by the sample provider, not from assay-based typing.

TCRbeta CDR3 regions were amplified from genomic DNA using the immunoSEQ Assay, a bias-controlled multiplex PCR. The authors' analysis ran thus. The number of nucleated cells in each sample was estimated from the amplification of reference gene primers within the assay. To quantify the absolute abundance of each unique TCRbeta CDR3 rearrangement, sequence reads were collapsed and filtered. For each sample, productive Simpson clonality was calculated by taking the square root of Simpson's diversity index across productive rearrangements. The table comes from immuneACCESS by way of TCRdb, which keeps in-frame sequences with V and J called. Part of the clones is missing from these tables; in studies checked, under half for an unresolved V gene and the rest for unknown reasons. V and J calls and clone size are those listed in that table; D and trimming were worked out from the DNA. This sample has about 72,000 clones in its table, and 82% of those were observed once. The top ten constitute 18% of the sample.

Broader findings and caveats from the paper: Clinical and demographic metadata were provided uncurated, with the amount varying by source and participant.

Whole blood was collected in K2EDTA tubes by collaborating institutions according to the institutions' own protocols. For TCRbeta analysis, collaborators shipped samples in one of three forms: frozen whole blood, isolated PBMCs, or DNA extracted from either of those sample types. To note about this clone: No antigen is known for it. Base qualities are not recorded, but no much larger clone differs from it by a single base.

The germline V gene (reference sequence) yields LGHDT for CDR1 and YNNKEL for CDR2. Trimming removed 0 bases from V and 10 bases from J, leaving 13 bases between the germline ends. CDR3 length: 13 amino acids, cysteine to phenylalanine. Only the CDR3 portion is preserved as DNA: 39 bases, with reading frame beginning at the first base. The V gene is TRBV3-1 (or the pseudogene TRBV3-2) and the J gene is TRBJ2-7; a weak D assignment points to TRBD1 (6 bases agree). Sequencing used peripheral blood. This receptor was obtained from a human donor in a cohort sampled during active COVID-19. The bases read TGTGCCAGCAGCCAAGATGGGACAACAAATCAGTACTTC. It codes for CASSQDGTTNQYF.